This T cell receptor (beta chain) came from a study of regulatory T cells in long-lasting Graves disease. This clonotype was observed a few times. Building the TCR beta libraries relied on iRepertoire HTBI primers, and CDR3 regions underwent Arm-PCR. TCRdb reprocessed the multiplex PCR reads via MiXCR and lists one record per CDR3 protein. The sample shows a few hundred thousand distinct CDR3 sequences, roughly 13% of them seen only once. The sample's time point: newly diagnosed GD, antithyroid drugs for less than 3 months. PBMC-extracted RNA yielded the TCR library. The V end was cut by 3 bases, the J end by 2 bases, with 10 bases between. CDR3 length: 13 residues. Germline V gene lookup returns CDR1 SQVTM and CDR2 ANQGSEA. The same data also went into a second study, on T cells in Graves' hyperthyroidism and ophthalmopathy.

This sequence joins TRBV29-1 and TRBJ1-2, with D possibly being TRBD1 (6 bases). The specimen comprised peripheral blood mononuclear cells (PBMCs), sampled at new diagnosis, from a patient treated with antithyroid drugs. The sequence was obtained from a man aged 30 to 45 with Graves disease. The CDR3 region is CSVDGTGNYGYTF. The CDR3 region has the DNA TGCAGCGTTGATGGTACAGGGAACTATGGCTACACCTTC.